This T cell receptor (beta chain) was found in a study of CD8 T cells in Susac syndrome. TCR beta from blood CD8+ and CD4+ T cells was sequenced. TEMRA cells were FACS-enriched, and CD8+ and CD4+ T cells were isolated negatively. With random hexamers, reverse transcription was performed on about 0.5 to 1 ug of RNA. TCRdb re-called the immunoSEQ multiplex PCR reads with MiXCR, one entry per CDR3 protein. The sample includes tens of thousands of distinct CDR3 sequences, around 94% of them seen just once. The origin of this receptor is a human donor in good health. Source material: CD8+ T cells from PBMCs.

As DNA, the CDR3 is TGTGCCAGCAGCGTAGCTAACTATGGCTACACCTTC. This codes for CASSVANYGYTF. The chain carries TRBV9 and TRBJ1-2; D not certain. The CDR3 extends over 12 amino acids. Trimming cost V 0 bases and J 0 bases, with 0 bases left between them. Germline V gene lookup returns CDR1 SGDLS and CDR2 YYNGEE.